This T cell receptor beta chain was sequenced in a study of T cells in Graves' hyperthyroidism and ophthalmopathy. Study results and limitations: Clonotypes that were expanded in thyroid above 0.001 mostly appeared in blood too.

With a duration under 2 months, the hyperthyroidism was newly diagnosed in patients aged 18 to 65. Diagnostic decisions used clinical symptoms, serum thyroxine and TRAb, thyroid ultrasound and orbital computed tomography. This clonotype was detected many times. Its cognate antigen is unknown. Amplification yielded TCR beta CDR3 regions, with RNA transcripts as the source. Carried out on the TCR CDR3, a first-round RT-PCR used the HTBI primer set. Each CDR3 protein gets one entry after TCRdb re-called the multiplex PCR reads with MiXCR. The data show more than 550,000 distinct CDR3 sequences, about 18% seen once. CDR3 length: 14 amino acids. Trimming left V 6 bases short and J 4 bases short, with 12 bases between. CDR1 and CDR2 from the germline V gene are SGHAT and FQNNGV.

The sequenced material came from blood. The chain uses TRBV11-2 and TRBJ2-2; D unclear. The TCR was taken from a man aged 45-65 years with Graves' hyperthyroidism. The DNA of the CDR3 is TGTGCCAGCAGTTGGCCCCTGAGCACCGGGGAGCTGTTTTTT. It translates to CASSWPLSTGELFF.